The 31 T cell receptor beta chains below were found in one sample sequenced in a study of CD8+ T cells in alopecia areata. After pooling, cutaneous lymph node cells were sorted with CD4, CD8alpha, NKG2D, NKG2ACE and other markers. As the sequencing template, cDNA was produced by extracting RNA and reverse transcribing it. Sequenced by immunoSEQ multiplex PCR; TCRdb stores in-frame clones only, minus some. The sample holds over 15,000 clones, and no clone turns up only once. The sequencing input was CD8+ T cells sorted from a lymph node. The receptors here all came from a C3H/HeJ mouse with alopecia areata. The MHC haplotype of the strain is H2-k.

As to this clone: The gene names here belong to mouse. The read stops 4 residues short of the end of the CDR3; the missing end is completed from the germline J gene. This chain connects TRBV19 to TRBJ1-1, with TRBD1 matching over 7 bases. After removal of 4 bases from V and 1 base from J, the junction contained 4 bases not matched to a gene. The CDR3 loop spans 14 amino acids. Germline CDR1 reads FNHDT; CDR2 reads SITEND (reference sequence). The sequenced part of the CDR3 DNA is TGTGCCAGCAGTCCGACAGGGAAAAACACA. Encoded protein: CASSPTGKNT. From start to end, the CDR3 is CASSPTGKNTEVFF.

This clone was seen repeatedly, ten times or more. Mouse gene names and germline throughout. The missing CDR3 end, 4 residues past where the read stops, is filled in from the germline J gene. The J gene is TRBJ2-1, the V gene TRBV13-3; D perhaps matches TRBD2 (6 bases). The ends were cut back, 4 bases at V and 3 bases at J, with 11 bases in the middle. Germline CDR1 reads NNHDY; CDR2 reads SYVADS. This CDR3 region has 14 residues. The covered CDR3 bases are TGTGCCAGCAGTCGTCCGGGACTCTATGCT. Its protein product is CASSRPGLYA. The entire CDR3 is CASSRPGLYAEQFF.

This clone turned up a few times. Mouse names are used for the genes. The read finishes 4 residues shy of the CDR3 end, and the germline J gene is used to complete it. This chain uses TRBV13-2 with TRBJ2-1; TRBD2 agrees at 8 bases. The V and J ends lost 5 bases and 3 bases, in that order; junction bases with no gene match: 1. Germline lookup yields CDR1 NNHNN and CDR2 SYGAGS (reference sequence). This CDR3 spans 13 amino acids. The covered CDR3 bases are TGTGCCAGCGGGGGACTGGTCTATGCT. It specifies CASGGLVYA. The entire CDR3 protein reads CASGGLVYAEQFF.

This clone was counted a few times. Mouse gene names apply. The read stops 4 residues short of the end of the CDR3; the missing end is completed from the germline J gene. The V gene is TRBV13-2, the J gene TRBJ2-1, with D possibly TRBD1 on 6 matching bases. V lost 0 bases and J lost 2, with 12 bases in between. Germline lookup yields CDR1 NNHNN and CDR2 SYGAGS (reference sequence). This CDR3 is 16 amino acids long. The covered CDR3 bases are TGTGCCAGCGGTGATGAAAAACAGGGTGACTATGCT. Amino acids: CASGDEKQGDYA. The complete CDR3 sequence is CASGDEKQGDYAEQFF.

This clone was recorded many times. All gene names here are mouse names. The read ends 4 residues before the CDR3 terminus; that terminus is restored from the germline J gene. The rearrangement joins TRBV16 to TRBJ2-5; 10 bases are shared with TRBD2. Germline loops: CDR1 SGHSA, CDR2 FRNQAP. This CDR3 spans 14 amino acids. CDR3 DNA, as far as it was read: TGTGCAAGCAGCTTTCTGGGGGGGCGAGAC. This encodes CASSFLGGRD. The whole CDR3 region reads CASSFLGGRDTQYF.

As for this clone: Mouse names are used for the genes. The missing CDR3 end, 4 residues past where the read stops, is filled in from the germline J gene. The V gene is TRBV13-3, the J gene TRBJ2-5; 11 bases line up with TRBD2. The ends lost 5 bases at V and 2 bases at J; junction bases unmatched: 1. The CDR3 totals 14 residues. The germline CDR1 and CDR2 sequences are NNHDY and SYVADS. The CDR3 sequence is CASRTGGVQDTQYF. The part of the CDR3 DNA that was read is TGTGCCAGCAGGACTGGGGGGGTCCAAGAC.

Relative to its sample, this clone is medium-sized. The gene symbols are mouse symbols. The read ends 4 residues early relative to the CDR3; the germline J gene fills the gap. V usage is TRBV1 and J usage is TRBJ2-7, with D possibly being TRBD1 (6 bases). The CDR3 consists of 14 residues. Between the trimmed V and J ends, which lost 0 bases and 0 bases, there was a span of 6 bases. Germline loops: CDR1 NSQYPW, CDR2 LRSPGD (reference sequence). The DNA read from the CDR3 is TGCACCTGCAGTGCAGAAGGGGGCTCCTAT. Residues: CTCSAEGGSY. The entire CDR3 sequence reads CTCSAEGGSYEQYF.

This clone was seen a few times. Mouse names are used for the genes. Sequencing ends 4 residues short of the CDR3 end; the germline J gene provides the rest. J is TRBJ2-3 and V is TRBV19; D perhaps matches TRBD1 (5 bases). Germline V lookup: CDR1 FNHDT, CDR2 SITEND (reference sequence). This CDR3 has 15 amino acids. Between the trimmed V and J ends, which lost 4 bases and 0 bases, there was a span of 12 bases. The CDR3 bases that were read are TGTGCCAGCAGTCCCCGGACAAATAGTGCAGAA. It encodes CASSPRTNSAE. The entire CDR3 is CASSPRTNSAETLYF.

This clone was seen more than once but under ten times. The germline and genes are mouse ones. With the read ending 4 residues before the CDR3 end, the germline J gene is used to fill in that end. The genes are TRBV13-3 and TRBJ2-7, with TRBD1 as a possible D gene (7 bases). Germline V lookup: CDR1 NNHDY, CDR2 SYVADS. The CDR3 is made up of 13 amino acids. CDR3 sequence: CASSEAGGYEQYF. The covered CDR3 bases are TGTGCCAGCAGTGAGGCAGGGGGGTAT.

This clone was found a few times. The gene names given are mouse names. The observed sequence ends 4 residues before the CDR3 terminus, with the missing tail filled in from the germline J gene. The rearrangement uses TRBV1 and TRBJ1-1, with a weak D call TRBD1 (5 bases). Germline CDR1 is NSQYPW and CDR2 is LRSPGD (reference sequence). V was clipped by 3 bases and J by 4 bases, with 12 bases between them. The CDR3 consists of 14 residues. The part of the CDR3 DNA that was read is TGCACCTGCAGTGCGGGCAGGGAGAGCACA. This gives the protein CTCSAGREST. The CDR3 in full is CTCSAGRESTEVFF.

This clone showed up just a few times. The listed genes are named as in mouse. The missing CDR3 end, 4 residues past where the read stops, is filled in from the germline J gene. The chain is built from TRBV1 and TRBJ2-1, with TRBD1 identical over 10 bases. Per the germline V gene, CDR1 is NSQYPW and CDR2 is LRSPGD (reference sequence). This CDR3 comprises 15 residues. With 3 bases clipped from V and 5 bases from J, the junction kept 4 bases outside the gene matches. CDR3 protein: CTCSAWGQGNAEQFF. CDR3 DNA, as far as it was read: TGCACCTGCAGTGCGTGGGGACAGGGGAATGCT. Using reference TRBV1 and TRBJ2-1 for the parts outside the CDR3, the full variable domain is VTLLEQNPRWRLVPRGQAVNLRCILKNSQYPWMSWYQQDLQKQLQWLFTLRSPGDKEVKSLPGADYLATRVTDTELRLQVANMSQGRTLYCTCSAWGQGNAEQFFGPGTRLTVL.

Many counts were recorded for this clone. Mouse gene names and germline throughout. The read ends 4 residues shy of where the CDR3 ends; the end is completed using the germline J gene. The J gene is TRBJ2-4, the V gene TRBV13-3; D might be TRBD2 (6 bases). Germline CDR1 reads NNHDY; CDR2 reads SYVADS. Trimming shortened V by 3 bases and J by 1 base, and 12 bases separated the two germline ends. This CDR3 is built from 15 residues. The CDR3 loop is CASSGTEEGQNTLYF. The sequenced CDR3 bases are TGTGCCAGCAGTGGGACTGAAGAGGGTCAAAAC.

This clone is medium-sized (0.01 to 0.1%) in the sample. The gene symbols are mouse symbols. The CDR3 goes on 4 residues after the read ends, and that part is filled in from the germline J gene. The V call is TRBV1, the J call TRBJ2-2, with a weak D call TRBD1 (7 bases). The CDR3 is 15 amino acids. Trimming left V 3 bases short and J 3 bases short, with 11 bases between. The germline gives CDR1 NSQYPW, CDR2 LRSPGD (reference sequence). The part of the CDR3 DNA that was read is TGCACCTGCAGTGCGAGGGGGCGGCACACCGGG. Translation: CTCSARGRHTG. The CDR3, in full, reads CTCSARGRHTGQLYF.

This clone occurred many times. Gene names are the mouse ones. Partial CDR3 DNA: TGTGCCAGCAGTATGGACAGATAT. This translates into CASSMDRY. The full CDR3 sequence reads CASSMDRYEQYF. This chain connects TRBV19 to TRBJ2-7, with D possibly TRBD1 on 6 matching bases. Read data end 4 residues before the CDR3 end; the end is taken from the germline J gene. The CDR3 contains 12 residues. CDR1 is FNHDT, CDR2 SITEND, per germline (reference sequence).

As concerns this clone: Each gene name is a mouse one. The observed sequence ends 4 residues before the CDR3 terminus, with the missing tail filled in from the germline J gene. This sequence joins TRBV13-2 and TRBJ2-2, with 8 nucleotides matching TRBD2. V was pared by 5 bases and J by 1 base, with 1 base of the junction left unmatched. This CDR3 region has 14 residues. CDR1 and CDR2 (germline): NNHNN, SYGAGS (reference sequence). The DNA read from the CDR3 is TGTGCCAGCGGGGGACTGGAAAACACCGGG. It translates to CASGGLENTG. The full-length CDR3 reads as CASGGLENTGQLYF.

Worth noting for this clone: Gene names denote mouse genes. The sequenced fragment ends 4 residues before the CDR3 boundary, so the rest is inferred from the germline J gene. V and J are TRBV14 and TRBJ2-7; 7 nucleotides match TRBD2. In germline, CDR1 is SGHDT, CDR2 FRDEAV. There are 17 residues in the CDR3. V was pared by 4 bases and J by 0 bases, with 13 bases of the junction left unmatched. This CDR3 is CASSPLPHWGSSYEQYF. The CDR3 bases that were read are TGTGCCAGCAGTCCCCTCCCTCACTGGGGTAGCTCCTAT.

Concerning this clone itself: There is a difference at residue 13 between the TCRdb protein and the DNA translation, so the protein given here was translated from the DNA. Mouse gene names and germline throughout. The read ends 3 residues before the CDR3 terminus; that terminus is restored from the germline J gene. The gene calls are TRBV13-2 and TRBJ1-3, with TRBD1 matching over 9 bases. The CDR3 contains 16 residues. Germline CDR1 and CDR2: NNHNN and SYGAGS (reference sequence). With V trimmed by 4 bases and J by 0 bases, 5 bases remained unmatched. The CDR3 reads CASGYRGPNSGNTLYF. Partial CDR3 DNA: TGTGCCAGCGGTTACAGGGGGCCCAATTCTGGAAATACG.

This clone was recorded many times. Germline and genes here are mouse. The DNA ends 4 residues before the CDR3 does, and the rest of the CDR3 is filled in from the germline J gene. The rearrangement joins TRBV13-3 to TRBJ1-2; a possible D gene is TRBD1 (6 bases). Trimming took 7 bases from V and 0 from J, leaving 10 bases between them. There are 13 residues in the CDR3. The germline V gene encodes CDR1 NNHDY and CDR2 SYVADS. CDR3 bases read: TGTGCCAGCGGCAGGGGTGCAAACTCC. This sequence encodes CASGRGANS. The entire CDR3 protein reads CASGRGANSDYTF.

This clone showed up many times. The genes and germline here are from mouse. The read halts 4 residues ahead of the CDR3 end, with the missing end drawn from the germline J gene. The J gene is TRBJ2-1, the V gene TRBV1; 7 nucleotides align to TRBD1. The CDR3 has 16 residues. Germline lookup yields CDR1 NSQYPW and CDR2 LRSPGD (reference sequence). The V segment lost 0 bases and the J segment 1 base; nucleotides outside the gene matches: 3. The CDR3 loop reads CTCSADQGQNYAEQFF. Partial CDR3 DNA: TGCACCTGCAGTGCAGATCAGGGACAGAACTATGCT.

This clone was picked up a small number of times. The genes and germline here are from mouse. The CDR3 is cut off 4 residues early in the read; its end comes from the germline J gene. V gene TRBV13-3 combines with J gene TRBJ1-1; TRBD1 agrees at 8 bases. The ends lost 0 bases at V and 3 bases at J; junction bases unmatched: 4. In germline, CDR1 is NNHDY, CDR2 SYVADS. This CDR3 spans 15 amino acids. The CDR3 loop is CASSDAGTGDTEVFF. Incomplete CDR3 DNA: TGTGCCAGCAGTGATGCCGGGACAGGAGACACA.

This clone was seen only a few times. Gene names and germline refer to mouse. The CDR3 reads CASSSGTGVDYTF. The part of the CDR3 DNA that was read is TGTGCTAGCAGTAGCGGGACAGGGGTC. This sequence joins TRBV17 and TRBJ1-2, with 10 nucleotides matching TRBD1. The read terminates 4 residues ahead of where the CDR3 ends, so the germline J gene completes it. Germline V gene sequence: CDR1 MNHDT, CDR2 YYDKIL. This CDR3 contains 13 residues.

This clone was detected a few times. Genes and germline come from the mouse. Read sequence stops 4 residues before the CDR3 end, and the germline J gene provides the missing end. The J gene is TRBJ2-7, the V gene TRBV31, with 11 bases identical to TRBD2. With V trimmed by 4 bases and J by 0 bases, 5 bases remained unmatched. The CDR3 totals 15 residues. CDR1 GKSSPN and CDR2 SITVG come from the germline V gene. CDR3 in amino acids: CAWTDWGASSYEQYF. The sequenced CDR3 bases are TGTGCCTGGACGGACTGGGGGGCCAGCTCCTAT. Full variable domain (missing parts from reference TRBV31 and TRBJ2-7): AQTIHQWPVAEIKAVGSPLSLGCTIKGKSSPNLYWYWQATGGTLQQLFYSITVGQVESVVQLNLSASRPKDDQFILSTEKLLLSHSGFYLCAWTDWGASSYEQYFGPGTRLTVL.

With regard to this clone: Genes and germline are mouse. The read falls 4 residues short of the CDR3 end, and the missing part is taken from the germline J gene. J is TRBJ2-1 and V is TRBV17, with D possibly TRBD1 on 6 matching bases. The germline CDR1 and CDR2 sequences are MNHDT and YYDKIL. This CDR3 contains 14 residues. V lost 1 base and J lost 4, with 8 bases in between. CDR3 protein: CASSRGDMYAEQFF. The CDR3 DNA, read in part, is TGTGCTAGCAGTAGAGGGGACATGTATGCT. The complete variable domain, with remaining parts taken from reference TRBV17 and TRBJ2-1, reads DTTVKQNPRYKLARVGKPVNLICSQTMNHDTMYWYQKKPNQAPKLLLFYYDKILNREADTFEKFQSSRPNNSFCSLYIGSAGLEYSAMYLCASSRGDMYAEQFFGPGTRLTVL.

This clone was counted a few times. The listed genes are named as in mouse. Sequencing ends 4 residues short of the CDR3 end; the germline J gene provides the rest. This rearrangement joins TRBV1 to TRBJ2-1; 9 bases are shared with TRBD2. The CDR3 has 17 amino acids. Per germline, CDR1 NSQYPW and CDR2 LRSPGD (reference sequence). Unmatched junction bases numbered 4, after V lost 0 bases and J lost 1 base. The CDR3 DNA, read in part, is TGCACCTGCAGTGCAGATCCTGGGGGGGACAACTATGCT. Protein: CTCSADPGGDNYA. The entire CDR3 reads CTCSADPGGDNYAEQFF.

As concerns this clone: The gene names given are mouse names. The CDR3 end falls 4 residues outside the read, so it is completed with the germline J gene. The chain carries TRBV13-3 and TRBJ1-4, with a possible D match to TRBD1 (6 bases). The CDR3 is made up of 15 amino acids. Deletions cut 1 base from V and 1 base from J, with 8 bases between. Germline CDR1 reads NNHDY; CDR2 reads SYVADS. The CDR3 DNA, read in part, is TGTGCCAGCAGTGATCGGGACAATTCCAACGAA. Its protein product is CASSDRDNSNE. Given in full, the CDR3 is CASSDRDNSNERLFF.

Turning to this clone: The gene names given are mouse names. The read terminates 4 residues before the CDR3 end, so the remaining end is supplied by the germline J gene. The chain joins TRBV13-1 to TRBJ2-1, with TRBD2 matching over 12 bases. Germline trimming cut 5 bases from V and 1 base from J; bases unmatched to any gene: 1. The germline CDR1 and CDR2 sequences are NSHNY and SYGAGN. The CDR3 is 15 residues long. Incomplete CDR3 DNA: TGTGCCAGCAGGGACTGGGGGGGAAACTATGCT. Its protein is CASRDWGGNYA. The whole CDR3 sequence reads CASRDWGGNYAEQFF.

A few counts support this clone. The genes are named according to mouse. The read stops 4 residues short of the end of the CDR3; the missing end is completed from the germline J gene. The chain couples TRBV19 to TRBJ1-1, with 8 bases matching TRBD1. Germline V gene sequence: CDR1 FNHDT, CDR2 SITEND (reference sequence). This CDR3 spans 14 amino acids. Trimming removed 4 bases from V and 1 base from J; junction bases left unmatched: 3. The CDR3 bases that were read are TGTGCCAGCAGTGCCACAGGGGGGAACACA. Residues: CASSATGGNT. The full CDR3 reads CASSATGGNTEVFF.

A remark on this clone: The germline and genes are mouse ones. From the germline J gene comes the end of the CDR3, since the read stops 4 residues before it. This sequence joins TRBV19 and TRBJ2-2, with D hard to call. This CDR3 is 16 amino acids long. Between the trimmed V and J ends, which lost 4 bases and 0 bases, there was a span of 13 bases. Germline lookup yields CDR1 FNHDT and CDR2 SITEND (reference sequence). The sequenced CDR3 bases are TGTGCCAGCAGTCCCCGTCAACTTGCAAACACCGGG. It encodes CASSPRQLANTG. The complete CDR3 sequence is CASSPRQLANTGQLYF.

This clone has just a few counts. The germline and genes are mouse ones. The CDR3 end is not reached by the read, which stops 4 residues before it; the germline J gene fills it in. The genes are TRBV13-2 and TRBJ2-3; no clear D gene. This CDR3 region has 16 residues. Germline V gene data show CDR1 as NNHNN and CDR2 as SYGAGS (reference sequence). V was cut by 0 bases and J by 0 bases, with 11 bases left in between. The part of the CDR3 DNA that was read is TGTGCCAGCGGTGATGGGGGAACACCTAGTGCAGAA. Translating it yields CASGDGGTPSAE. The entire CDR3 protein reads CASGDGGTPSAETLYF.

This clone was counted a few times. Mouse gene names and germline throughout. The CDR3 extends 4 residues past the end of the read, so its final part is completed from the germline J gene. V and J are TRBV19 and TRBJ2-7; tentatively, D is TRBD2 (7 bases). The CDR3 extends over 14 amino acids. Germline CDR1 FNHDT, CDR2 SITEND (reference sequence). Incomplete CDR3 DNA: TGTGCCAGCAGTATAGGGGGGGCGCGGGAT. Its protein is CASSIGGARD. The full-length CDR3 reads as CASSIGGARDEQYF.

At least ten counts were recorded for this clone. The genes are named according to mouse. The sequenced fragment ends 4 residues before the CDR3 boundary, so the rest is inferred from the germline J gene. The rearrangement uses TRBV13-1 and TRBJ1-4; D is uncertain. In germline, CDR1 is NSHNY, CDR2 SYGAGN. Trimming stripped 2 bases from V and 3 bases from J, with 2 bases between. This CDR3 region has 12 residues. This CDR3 reads CASSDTNERLFF. The sequenced CDR3 bases are TGTGCCAGCAGTGACACCAACGAA.